This is a list of T cell receptor beta chains from one sample in a study of blood T cell repertoires in COVID-19. TCRdb's copy holds only in-frame clones and misses some; the assay was immunoSEQ multiplex PCR. The sample contains about 74,000 clones, 84% of which appear only once. Sequenced: peripheral blood. The receptors derive from a man in his 70s with acute or convalescent COVID-19. Both conserved end residues are part of each CDR3. A D gene is named only where the DNA matches it firmly. Clone size is stated in some rows and not others, as once, few, many or a class when expanded.

v_gene: TRBV27
d_gene: NA
j_gene: TRBJ2-7
len: 13
abundance: NA
CDR3nt: TGTGCCAGCAGTTGGACAAGTGGCTACGAGCAGTACTTC
CDR3aa: CASSWTSGYEQYF

v_gene: TRBV30
d_gene: NA
j_gene: TRBJ2-7
len: 13
abundance: once
CDR3nt: TGTGCCTGGAGTCTACTGCCGGGGGACGAGCAGTACTTC
CDR3aa: CAWSLLPGDEQYF

v_gene: TRBV7-9
d_gene: TRBD1
j_gene: TRBJ1-1
len: 15
abundance: NA
CDR3nt: TGTGCCAGCAGCATTGGACAGGGAGGGGGGACTGAAGCTTTCTTT
CDR3aa: CASSIGQGGGTEAFF

v_gene: TRBV7-9
d_gene: NA
j_gene: TRBJ2-7
len: 13
abundance: NA
CDR3nt: TGTGCCAGCAGCTTATCCGTGGGCAACGAGCAGTACTTC
CDR3aa: CASSLSVGNEQYF

v_gene: TRBV5-4
d_gene: TRBD1
j_gene: TRBJ1-2
len: 14
abundance: NA
CDR3nt: TGTGCCAGCAGCCGGGACAGGGGAAGGGATGGCTACACCTTC
CDR3aa: CASSRDRGRDGYTF

v_gene: TRBV4-1
d_gene: TRBD2
j_gene: TRBJ2-7
len: 16
abundance: NA
CDR3nt: TGCGCCAGCAGCCAAGATGGGAGCGGGACGACCTACGAGCAGTACTTC
CDR3aa: CASSQDGSGTTYEQYF

v_gene: TRBV15
d_gene: NA
j_gene: TRBJ1-1
len: 15
abundance: NA
CDR3nt: TGTGCCACCAGCAGAGATCGGCAGGGGAACACTGAAGCTTTCTTT
CDR3aa: CATSRDRQGNTEAFF

v_gene: TRBV28
d_gene: NA
j_gene: TRBJ2-7
len: 15
abundance: NA
CDR3nt: TGTGCCAGCAGTCCTCCGCCGGGAGTAGGCCACGAGCAGTACTTC
CDR3aa: CASSPPPGVGHEQYF

v_gene: TRBV5-4
d_gene: TRBD1
j_gene: TRBJ2-4
len: 11
abundance: NA
CDR3nt: TGTGCCAGCAGCTTGGCAGGGACAGAAGACTTC
CDR3aa: CASSLAGTEDF

v_gene: TRBV5-1
d_gene: TRBD2
j_gene: TRBJ2-7
len: 15
abundance: NA
CDR3nt: TGCGCCAGCAGCTTGTGGACGGGGGGTGGTGGTGAGCAGTACTTC
CDR3aa: CASSLWTGGGGEQYF

v_gene: TRBV5-4
d_gene: NA
j_gene: TRBJ2-7
len: 13
abundance: once
CDR3nt: TGTGCCAGCAGCCGGGACATAGACTACGAGCAGTACTTC
CDR3aa: CASSRDIDYEQYF

v_gene: TRBV13
d_gene: TRBD2
j_gene: TRBJ2-1
len: 14
abundance: NA
CDR3nt: TGTGCCAGCAGCTCCGGGGGGGCCGGGAATGAGCAGTTCTTC
CDR3aa: CASSSGGAGNEQFF

v_gene: TRBV28
d_gene: NA
j_gene: TRBJ2-7
len: 11
abundance: NA
CDR3nt: TGTGCCAGCAGTTCCACCCGGGAGCAGTACTTC
CDR3aa: CASSSTREQYF

v_gene: TRBV2
d_gene: TRBD1
j_gene: TRBJ1-1
len: 12
abundance: NA
CDR3nt: TGTGCCAGCAGTGAAACAGGGGGCTATGCTTTCTTT
CDR3aa: CASSETGGYAFF

v_gene: TRBV7-8
d_gene: TRBD2
j_gene: TRBJ2-7
len: 17
abundance: NA
CDR3nt: TGTGCCAGCAGCTTAAGACTAGCGGGAGGACCCGGATACGAGCAGTACTTC
CDR3aa: CASSLRLAGGPGYEQYF

v_gene: TRBV12-5
d_gene: TRBD2
j_gene: TRBJ2-3
len: 15
abundance: NA
CDR3nt: TGTGCTAGTGGCCCCGGACTAGTGCGGTCAGGTACGCAGTATTTT
CDR3aa: CASGPGLVRSGTQYF

v_gene: TRBV3-1/TRBV3-2
d_gene: NA
j_gene: TRBJ1-6
len: 15
abundance: NA
CDR3nt: TGTGCCAGCAGCCAAACCCCAGGGATGGACTCACCCCTCCACTTT
CDR3aa: CASSQTPGMDSPLHF

v_gene: TRBV19
d_gene: TRBD1
j_gene: TRBJ1-1
len: 13
abundance: NA
CDR3nt: TGTGCCAGTAGGGGACAGGGGAACACTGAAGCTTTCTTT
CDR3aa: CASRGQGNTEAFF

v_gene: TRBV24-1
d_gene: NA
j_gene: TRBJ2-2
len: 12
abundance: NA
CDR3nt: TGTGCCACCAGTGAGGGCCCCGGGGAGCTGTTTTTT
CDR3aa: CATSEGPGELFF

v_gene: TRBV4-3
d_gene: NA
j_gene: TRBJ1-1
len: 15
abundance: NA
CDR3nt: TGCGCCAGCAGCCAACTTACGGGAGGGGCAGCTGAAGCTTTCTTT
CDR3aa: CASSQLTGGAAEAFF

v_gene: TRBV5-4
d_gene: NA
j_gene: TRBJ2-7
len: 13
abundance: NA
CDR3nt: TGTGCCAGCAGCGTACAGGGTCGCTACGAGCAGTACTTC
CDR3aa: CASSVQGRYEQYF

v_gene: TRBV2
d_gene: NA
j_gene: TRBJ2-3
len: 16
abundance: NA
CDR3nt: TGTGCCAGCAGTGAAGCCCGGGGGACTAGCACAGATACGCAGTATTTT
CDR3aa: CASSEARGTSTDTQYF

v_gene: TRBV5-6
d_gene: TRBD1
j_gene: TRBJ1-4
len: 17
abundance: NA
CDR3nt: TGTGCCAGCAGCGCAGGGGGCGTAGGACGGACTAATGAAAAACTGTTTTTT
CDR3aa: CASSAGGVGRTNEKLFF

v_gene: TRBV6-6
d_gene: NA
j_gene: TRBJ1-6
len: 13
abundance: NA
CDR3nt: TGTGCCAGCAGTAGAGAGTCCGATTCACCCCTCCACTTT
CDR3aa: CASSRESDSPLHF

v_gene: TRBV5-4
d_gene: NA
j_gene: TRBJ2-1
len: 15
abundance: NA
CDR3nt: TGTGCCAGCAGCTTGGAGATCGGAGCGTCCTATGAGCAGTTCTTC
CDR3aa: CASSLEIGASYEQFF

v_gene: TRBV19
d_gene: NA
j_gene: TRBJ2-2
len: 15
abundance: NA
CDR3nt: TGTGCCAGTAGTACGTACAGGCAAAACACCGGGGAGCTGTTTTTT
CDR3aa: CASSTYRQNTGELFF

v_gene: TRBV5-1
d_gene: TRBD1
j_gene: TRBJ2-5
len: 15
abundance: NA
CDR3nt: TGCGCCAGCAGCTTCTCCGGGACAGGGGGTGAGACCCAGTACTTC
CDR3aa: CASSFSGTGGETQYF

v_gene: TRBV2
d_gene: NA
j_gene: TRBJ2-3
len: 14
abundance: NA
CDR3nt: TGTGCCAGCAAGGACCCCGCAGGGAAAGATACGCAGTATTTT
CDR3aa: CASKDPAGKDTQYF

v_gene: TRBV27
d_gene: NA
j_gene: TRBJ1-2
len: 15
abundance: NA
CDR3nt: TGTGCCAGCAGTTCCGGGGGGATAGGAGGAGGCGGCTACACCTTC
CDR3aa: CASSSGGIGGGGYTF

v_gene: TRBV7-2
d_gene: NA
j_gene: TRBJ1-2
len: 15
abundance: NA
CDR3nt: TGTGCCAGCAGCTTTTACTCGAGGGAGCTCTATGGCTACACCTTC
CDR3aa: CASSFYSRELYGYTF

v_gene: TRBV20-1
d_gene: TRBD2
j_gene: TRBJ2-3
len: 16
abundance: NA
CDR3nt: TGCAGTGCTAGTAAGCTAGCGGCATTTGGCACAGATACGCAGTATTTT
CDR3aa: CSASKLAAFGTDTQYF

v_gene: TRBV2
d_gene: NA
j_gene: TRBJ1-3
len: 14
abundance: NA
CDR3nt: TGTGCCAGCAGTCGGACAGAAGCTGGAAACACCATATATTTT
CDR3aa: CASSRTEAGNTIYF

v_gene: TRBV5-1
d_gene: TRBD1
j_gene: TRBJ2-1
len: 15
abundance: NA
CDR3nt: TGCGCCAGCAGCGTGCCCGGGACAGGGGGCTCTGAGCAGTTCTTC
CDR3aa: CASSVPGTGGSEQFF

v_gene: TRBV28
d_gene: NA
j_gene: TRBJ1-1
len: 15
abundance: NA
CDR3nt: TGTGCCAGCAGAACCCCCGGGGGGCACAGCTTTGAAGCTTTCTTT
CDR3aa: CASRTPGGHSFEAFF

v_gene: TRBV6-5
d_gene: NA
j_gene: TRBJ2-7
len: 12
abundance: few
CDR3nt: TGTGCCAGCAGGGACACAGCCTACGAGCAGTACTTC
CDR3aa: CASRDTAYEQYF

v_gene: TRBV27
d_gene: NA
j_gene: TRBJ2-7
len: 14
abundance: NA
CDR3nt: TGTGCCAGCAGTTTTTCGTACGGGACCTACGAGCAGTACTTC
CDR3aa: CASSFSYGTYEQYF

v_gene: TRBV2
d_gene: TRBD1
j_gene: TRBJ2-7
len: 14
abundance: NA
CDR3nt: TGTGCCACCTACTCCGGGACAGGGGGGCGCGAGCAGTACTTC
CDR3aa: CATYSGTGGREQYF

v_gene: TRBV11-2
d_gene: TRBD1
j_gene: TRBJ1-3
len: 17
abundance: NA
CDR3nt: TGTGCCAGCAGCTTAGATCGGGGGACAGGGGGCGGAAACACCATATATTTT
CDR3aa: CASSLDRGTGGGNTIYF

v_gene: TRBV5-1
d_gene: NA
j_gene: TRBJ2-1
len: 15
abundance: NA
CDR3nt: TGCGCCAGCAGTTCTACAGGCGACGAAGCCGATGAGCAGTTCTTC
CDR3aa: CASSSTGDEADEQFF

v_gene: TRBV4-2
d_gene: NA
j_gene: TRBJ1-1
len: 17
abundance: NA
CDR3nt: TGTGCCAGCAGCCGTACAGCACAGGTAAACTTGAACACTGAAGCTTTCTTT
CDR3aa: CASSRTAQVNLNTEAFF

v_gene: TRBV4-1
d_gene: NA
j_gene: TRBJ2-3
len: 16
abundance: NA
CDR3nt: TGCGCCAGCAGCCAAGGAGAGTTGAGGCCCACAGATACGCAGTATTTT
CDR3aa: CASSQGELRPTDTQYF